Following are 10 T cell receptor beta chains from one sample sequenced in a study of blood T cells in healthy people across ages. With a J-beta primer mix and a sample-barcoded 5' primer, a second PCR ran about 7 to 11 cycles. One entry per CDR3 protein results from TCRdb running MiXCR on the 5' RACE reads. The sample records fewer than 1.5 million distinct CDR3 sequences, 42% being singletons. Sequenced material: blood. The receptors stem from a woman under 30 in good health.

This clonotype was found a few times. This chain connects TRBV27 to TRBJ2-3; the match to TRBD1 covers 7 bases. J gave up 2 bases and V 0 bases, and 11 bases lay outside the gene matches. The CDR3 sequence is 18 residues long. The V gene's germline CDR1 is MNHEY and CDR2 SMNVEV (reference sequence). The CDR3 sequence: CASSLSLVPTGYTDTQYF. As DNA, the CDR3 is TGTGCCAGCAGTTTATCCTTGGTCCCGACAGGGTACACAGATACGCAGTATTTT.

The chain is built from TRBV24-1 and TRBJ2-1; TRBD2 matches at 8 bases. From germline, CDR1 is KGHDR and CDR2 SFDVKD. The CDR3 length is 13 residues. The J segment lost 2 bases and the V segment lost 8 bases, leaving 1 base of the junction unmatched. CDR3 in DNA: TGTGCCACCAACGGGAGGGCCTACAATGAGCAGTTCTTC. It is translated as CATNGRAYNEQFF.

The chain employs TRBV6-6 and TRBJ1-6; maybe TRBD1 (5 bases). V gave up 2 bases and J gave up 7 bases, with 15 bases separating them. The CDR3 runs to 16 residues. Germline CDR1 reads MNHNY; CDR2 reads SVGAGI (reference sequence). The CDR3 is CASSYATGAANSPLHF. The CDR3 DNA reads TGTGCCAGCAGTTACGCAACCGGGGCCGCCAATTCACCCCTCCACTTT.

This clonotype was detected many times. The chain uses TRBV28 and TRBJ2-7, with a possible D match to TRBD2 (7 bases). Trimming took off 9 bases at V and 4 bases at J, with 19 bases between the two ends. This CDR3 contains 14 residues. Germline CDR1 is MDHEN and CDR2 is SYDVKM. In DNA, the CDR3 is TGTGCCAGTCATTTCACCCGGGGGGCATACGAGCAGTACTTC. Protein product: CASHFTRGAYEQYF.

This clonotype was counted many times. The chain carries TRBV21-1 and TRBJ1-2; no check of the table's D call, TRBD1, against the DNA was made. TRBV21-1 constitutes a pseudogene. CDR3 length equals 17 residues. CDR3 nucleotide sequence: TGTGCCAGCAGCAAAGTATTGGAGACAGGGTTTAACTATGGCTACACCTTC. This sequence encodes CASSKVLETGFNYGYTF.

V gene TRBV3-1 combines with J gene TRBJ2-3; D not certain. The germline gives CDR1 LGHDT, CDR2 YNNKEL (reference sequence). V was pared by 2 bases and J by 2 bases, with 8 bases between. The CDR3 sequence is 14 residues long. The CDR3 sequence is CASSQRSSTDTQYF. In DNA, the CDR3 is TGTGCCAGCAGCCAACGAAGCTCCACAGATACGCAGTATTTT.

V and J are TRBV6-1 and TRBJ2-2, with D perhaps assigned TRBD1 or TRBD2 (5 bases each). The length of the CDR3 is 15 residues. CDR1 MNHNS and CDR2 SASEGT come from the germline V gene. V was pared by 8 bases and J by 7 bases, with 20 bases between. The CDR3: CASGWDGETGGELFF. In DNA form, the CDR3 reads TGTGCCAGCGGGTGGGACGGCGAGACGGGCGGGGAGCTGTTTTTT.

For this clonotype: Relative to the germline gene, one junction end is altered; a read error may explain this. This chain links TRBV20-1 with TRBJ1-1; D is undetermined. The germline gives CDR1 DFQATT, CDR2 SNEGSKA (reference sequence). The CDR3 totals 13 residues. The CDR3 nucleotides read TGCAGTGCTAACGGTGGACCGGTGGCTGAAGATTTCTTT. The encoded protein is CSANGGPVAEDFF.

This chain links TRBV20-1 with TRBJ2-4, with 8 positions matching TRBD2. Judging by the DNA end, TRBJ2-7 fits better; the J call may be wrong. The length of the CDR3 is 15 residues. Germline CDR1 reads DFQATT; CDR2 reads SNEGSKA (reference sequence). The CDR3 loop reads CSARFTGLVGSEQYF. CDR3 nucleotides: TGCAGTGCTAGATTCACGGGACTAGTCGGATCCGAGCAGTACTTC.

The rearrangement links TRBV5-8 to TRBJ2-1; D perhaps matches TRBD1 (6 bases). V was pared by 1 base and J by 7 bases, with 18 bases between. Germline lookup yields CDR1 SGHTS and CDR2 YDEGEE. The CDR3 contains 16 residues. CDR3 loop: CASSLRGRGARNEQFF. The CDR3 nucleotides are TGTGCCAGCAGCTTGCGGGGCAGGGGCGCACGTAATGAGCAGTTCTTC. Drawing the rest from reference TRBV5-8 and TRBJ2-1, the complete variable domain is EAGVTQSPTHLIKTRGQQATLRCSPISGHTSVYWYQQALGLGLQFLLWYDEGEERNRGNFPPRFSGRQFPNYSSELNVNALELEDSALYLCASSLRGRGARNEQFFGPGTRLTVL.